This T cell receptor (beta chain) was recorded in a study of cytomegalovirus exposure and HLA in healthy donors. 13 Jbeta primers and 60 Vbeta primers were used for the PCR. Source study methods: In a later analysis, some 80 million unique TCR beta chains included roughly 11 million shared by two or more donors. Profiled with immunoSEQ multiplex PCR; TCRdb holds only in-frame clones, not every one. Clone size and V and J calls were adopted from that table, with D and trimming inferred from the DNA. The profile covers 150,000 to 250,000 clones, with around three quarters appearing a single time and about 1.9% taken by the ten largest. Whole-study results and caveats: Later, TCR association rates were found to vary by HLA locus, highest for DRB1 and lowest for HLA-C. Later analysis associated a missense DCLRE1C variant with TCR beta V- and J-gene trimming. Rarity marked most TCR sequences, yet some public TCRs occurred in many donors.

The CDR3 runs 17 residues. V lost 3 bases, J lost 8 bases, and 8 bases stayed unmatched. Germline V gene data show CDR1 as SEHNR and CDR2 as FQNEAQ (reference sequence). Worth noting for this clone: The antigen remains undetermined.

Sequencing input: PBMCs. The clonotype was recovered from a man in his thirties or forties in good health and CMV-seronegative. The chain uses TRBV7-9 and TRBJ2-1, with 15 positions matching TRBD2. The CDR3 protein is CASSLRTSGRAVDEQFF. The CDR3 nucleotides are TGTGCCAGCAGCTTGAGGACTAGCGGGAGGGCCGTCGATGAGCAGTTCTTC.